These 28 T cell receptor beta chains share one sample of origin, sequenced in a study of T cell repertoires in cytomegalovirus infection. TCRdb reanalysed the reads using MiXCR and keeps one entry per CDR3 protein. The table has around 290,000 distinct CDR3 sequences, roughly 23% seen once. The source material was PBMCs. Every receptor here comes from a human donor in good health (CMV status not recorded). Some clones in this sample may be carry-over from other donors' samples.

This clonotype was seen repeatedly, ten times or more. The J gene is TRBJ2-1, the V gene TRBV7-6; 7 bases align to TRBD2. Germline CDR1 reads SGHVS; CDR2 reads FNYEAQ. This CDR3 has 15 residues. With 1 base clipped from V and 8 bases from J, the junction kept 8 bases outside the gene matches. The CDR3 nucleotides are TGTGCCAGCAGCTTAGAGGGCGGGAGTAACGATGAGCAGTTCTTC. It specifies CASSLEGGSNDEQFF.

The CDR3 is CASSRQGSGELFF. DNA of the CDR3: TGTGCCAGCAGCAGACAGGGTTCCGGGGAGCTGTTTTTT. This sequence joins TRBV6-8 and TRBJ2-2; 7 bases are a match to TRBD1. The CDR3 has 13 residues. The V gene's germline CDR1 is MNHGY and CDR2 SAAAGT. Trimming at V came to 6 bases and at J to 6 bases, leaving 4 bases not matched to a gene.

This clonotype was seen a handful of times. This chain links TRBV23-1 with TRBJ2-4, with D hard to call. TRBV23-1 is sorted into the ORF group, with uncertain function. V lost 3 bases to trimming and J lost 1 base, with 13 bases between them. CDR3 length: 16 residues. The CDR3 sequence: CASSQAEKGAKNIQYF. In DNA, the CDR3 is TGCGCCAGCAGTCAGGCGGAGAAGGGTGCCAAAAACATTCAGTACTTC.

About this clonotype itself: Likely a read error: the CDR3 ends without its conserved phenylalanine or tryptophan. The chain employs TRBV6-2 or TRBV6-3 and TRBJ1-5; 8 bases agree with TRBD1. This CDR3 spans 17 amino acids. V shed 6 bases and J 0 bases; nucleotides not matched to a gene: 10. CDR1 and CDR2 (germline): MNHEY, SVGEGT. The CDR3, as DNA: TGTGCCAGCAGCGTACCTCAGGGGGCCAGTAGCAATCAGCCCCAGCATTCT. It translates to CASSVPQGASSNQPQHS.

This clonotype came up a few times. V is TRBV27 and J is TRBJ1-2, with 8 bases matching TRBD1. V gave up 1 base and J gave up 6 bases; unmatched junction bases: 13. CDR3 size: 17 residues. Germline lookup yields CDR1 MNHEY and CDR2 SMNVEV (reference sequence). The CDR3 bases are TGTGCCAGCAGTTTATTTCTCCCCCGGACAGGGTTGGATGGCTACACCTTC. It encodes CASSLFLPRTGLDGYTF.

The V call is TRBV6-5, the J call TRBJ2-7; D unclear. The CDR3 spans 14 residues. The V gene's germline CDR1 is MNHEY and CDR2 SVGAGI. V lost 3 bases and J lost 7, with 16 bases in between. Here the CDR3 reads CASSYGTSPREQYF. The CDR3 nucleotides are TGTGCCAGCAGTTATGGTACGTCCCCTCGGGAGCAGTACTTC.

In DNA form, the CDR3 reads TGTGCCAGCAGGGAACAGGGAGGGTTTAACAATGAGCAGTTCTTC. Translating it yields CASREQGGFNNEQFF. V and J are TRBV6-5 and TRBJ2-1, with D possibly TRBD2 on 7 matching bases. The germline V gene encodes CDR1 MNHEY and CDR2 SVGAGI. The CDR3 covers 15 residues. Trimming left V 6 bases short and J 5 bases short, with 17 bases between.

In its sample, this clonotype was seen many times. V gene TRBV7-2 combines with J gene TRBJ2-3; D is perhaps TRBD1 or TRBD2 (5 bases each). Trimming shortened V by 4 bases and J by 6 bases, and 14 bases separated the two germline ends. The CDR3 covers 14 residues. Looked up from germline, CDR1 is SGHTA and CDR2 is FQGNSA. CDR3 loop: CASSSGRSGDTQYF. CDR3 DNA: TGTGCCAGCAGCTCGGGACGGTCCGGGGATACGCAGTATTTT.

This clonotype has more than one count but fewer than ten. This chain links TRBV29-1 with TRBJ2-7, with D maybe TRBD2 (5 bases). V lost 2 bases and J 6 bases, leaving 17 bases between the germline ends. Per germline, CDR1 SQVTM and CDR2 ANQGSEA. The CDR3 loop spans 14 amino acids. In nucleotides, the CDR3 is TGCAGCGTTGAACCTCCCGGCCTACGGGGCGAGCAGTACTTC. Its translation: CSVEPPGLRGEQYF.

This clonotype has ten or more counts. This chain uses TRBV7-9 with TRBJ2-2, with TRBD1 matching over 7 bases. Trimming removed 1 base from V and 4 bases from J; junction bases left unmatched: 3. CDR3 length: 15 amino acids. Looked up from germline, CDR1 is SEHNR and CDR2 is FQNEAQ (reference sequence). CDR3: CASSLERGRTGELFF. The CDR3 coding sequence is TGTGCCAGCAGCTTAGAAAGGGGGCGCACCGGGGAGCTGTTTTTT.

This clonotype appeared a few times. The chain uses TRBV11-3 and TRBJ2-1, with TRBD2 identical over 7 bases. This CDR3 comprises 16 residues. V was pared by 1 base and J by 5 bases, with 8 bases of the junction left unmatched. Germline loops: CDR1 SGHNT, CDR2 YENEEA. The CDR3: CASSLGVGGLHNEQFF. DNA of the CDR3: TGTGCCAGCAGCTTAGGTGTGGGAGGGCTTCACAATGAGCAGTTCTTC.

This clonotype was seen a handful of times. This chain connects TRBV11-2 to TRBJ1-1; perhaps TRBD1 as D (6 bases). The CDR3 is 14 residues long. V shed 5 bases and J shed 6 bases, with 16 bases lying between them. Germline V CDR1 and CDR2: SGHAT, FQNNGV. The CDR3 DNA reads TGTGCCAGCAGCGCCTCGGACAGCTATTCTGAAGCTTTCTTT. Translating it yields CASSASDSYSEAFF.

This chain joins TRBV6-5 and TRBJ1-5, with D unclear. Germline CDR1 reads MNHEY; CDR2 reads SVGAGI. This CDR3 region has 13 residues. V was clipped by 6 bases and J by 7 bases, with 13 bases between them. This CDR3 reads CASSPTPGQPQHF. CDR3 DNA sequence: TGTGCCAGCAGCCCCACGCCGGGACAGCCCCAGCATTTT.

The chain is built from TRBV6-5 and TRBJ2-7; 9 bases map to TRBD2. The germline CDR1 and CDR2 sequences are MNHEY and SVGAGI. Trimming at V came to 6 bases and at J to 4 bases, leaving 7 bases not matched to a gene. The CDR3 loop spans 14 amino acids. CDR3 amino acids: CASRTSGRVYEQYF. The CDR3 DNA follows: TGTGCCAGCAGGACTAGCGGACGAGTTTACGAGCAGTACTTC.

The table lists this clonotype with a few counts. The chain links TRBV2 to TRBJ2-3; D gene ambiguous. V was pared by 1 base and J by 2 bases, with 7 bases between. The CDR3 length is 14 residues. Per germline, CDR1 SNHLY and CDR2 FYNNEI. Here the CDR3 reads CASSEVVYTDTQYF. Here the CDR3 DNA reads TGTGCCAGCAGTGAAGTTGTCTACACAGATACGCAGTATTTT.

Ten or more counts support this clonotype. V and J are TRBV7-2 and TRBJ1-1; 8 bases map to TRBD1. The V segment lost 4 bases and the J segment 0 bases; nucleotides outside the gene matches: 4. Germline V lookup: CDR1 SGHTA, CDR2 FQGNSA. CDR3 length: 15 residues. The DNA of the CDR3 is TGTGCCAGCAGCTATCAGGGGGCGGTGAACACTGAAGCTTTCTTT. This encodes CASSYQGAVNTEAFF.

There are a few counts of this clonotype. The rearrangement joins TRBV5-1 to TRBJ2-1; 9 positions match TRBD2. The V and J ends lost 1 base and 5 bases, in that order; junction bases with no gene match: 4. Germline CDR1 is SGHRS and CDR2 is YFSETQ. There are 15 residues in the CDR3. CDR3 loop: CASSLRAGGNNEQFF. The DNA for the CDR3 is TGCGCCAGCAGCTTGAGGGCGGGGGGGAACAATGAGCAGTTCTTC.

The sample holds one count of this clonotype. The chain employs TRBV5-1 and TRBJ1-1; D not certain. The CDR3 spans 14 residues. Germline lookup yields CDR1 SGHRS and CDR2 YFSETQ. The V and J ends lost 1 base and 3 bases respectively, with 10 bases between them. The chain's CDR3 is CASSLFVTYTEAFF. DNA of the CDR3: TGCGCCAGCAGCTTGTTTGTGACTTACACTGAAGCTTTCTTT.

This clonotype showed up just a few times. The rearrangement uses TRBV10-3 and TRBJ2-3; D gene uncertain. V was shortened by 0 bases and J by 3 bases, with 1 base between the two germline ends. Germline V gene data show CDR1 as ENHRY and CDR2 as SYGVKD. The CDR3 loop spans 12 amino acids. The CDR3 DNA sequence: TGTGCCATCAGTGAGTCGACAGATACGCAGTATTTT. It yields the protein CAISESTDTQYF.

The CDR3 DNA reads as TGTGCCAGTGGGAGCGGGATGGGGGAGGAGACCCAGTACTTC. Its translation is CASGSGMGEETQYF. This chain joins TRBV10-3 and TRBJ2-5, with 7 positions matching TRBD2. V lost 10 bases, J lost 5 bases, and 13 bases stayed unmatched. This CDR3 comprises 14 residues. Germline CDR1 is ENHRY and CDR2 is SYGVKD.

The table lists this clonotype with many counts. This chain connects TRBV7-8 to TRBJ2-5, with D tentatively TRBD1 (5 bases). CDR1 is SGHVS, CDR2 FQNEAQ, per germline. V was trimmed by 1 base and J by 4 bases, leaving 7 bases between them. The CDR3 is 13 amino acids. The CDR3 DNA is TGTGCCAGCAGCTTAGTGCAGGGAGAGACCCAGTACTTC. Protein product: CASSLVQGETQYF.

The V call is TRBV7-9, the J call TRBJ2-5; D assignment may be TRBD1 or TRBD2 (5 bases each). Deletions cut 3 bases from V and 2 bases from J, with 13 bases between. CDR1 SEHNR and CDR2 FQNEAQ come from the germline V gene (reference sequence). The CDR3 is made up of 15 amino acids. CDR3: CASSFLRDGQETQYF. CDR3 bases: TGTGCCAGCAGCTTTCTCCGGGACGGACAAGAGACCCAGTACTTC.

Many counts were recorded for this clonotype. The chain links TRBV5-4 to TRBJ2-1; D is possibly TRBD1 or TRBD2 (6 bases each). Between the trimmed V and J ends, which lost 7 bases and 0 bases, there was a span of 20 bases. Germline V gives CDR1 SGHNT, CDR2 YYREEE (reference sequence). There are 17 residues in the CDR3. The CDR3 spells CASEGGDPRSSYNEQFF. The DNA of the CDR3 is TGTGCCAGCGAGGGGGGCGACCCAAGGAGCTCCTACAATGAGCAGTTCTTC.

This clonotype has at least ten counts. The CDR3 reads CSARDQLAGDTDTQYF. CDR3 sequence (DNA): TGCAGTGCTAGAGATCAACTAGCGGGAGACACAGATACGCAGTATTTT. The J gene is TRBJ2-3, the V gene TRBV20-1; TRBD2 matches 11 bases. Per the germline V gene, CDR1 is DFQATT and CDR2 is SNEGSKA (reference sequence). The CDR3 is 16 residues long. V was clipped by 0 bases and J by 2 bases; unmatched bases: 4.

Only one count was recorded for this clonotype. The chain joins TRBV28 to TRBJ1-5; no clear D gene. CDR1 and CDR2 (germline): MDHEN, SYDVKM. This CDR3 region has 13 residues. This chain's CDR3 is CVTPGYPGQPQHF. CDR3 DNA: TGTGTCACCCCCGGGTACCCCGGGCAGCCCCAGCATTTT.

The chain recombines TRBV6-6 with TRBJ1-5; 7 nucleotides agree with TRBD1. This CDR3 spans 14 amino acids. The V gene's germline CDR1 is MNHNY and CDR2 SVGAGI (reference sequence). With V trimmed by 4 bases and J by 3 bases, 3 bases remained unmatched. The DNA of the CDR3 is TGTGCCAGCAGTTCGGGACAGCCCAATCAGCCCCAGCATTTT. Amino acid sequence: CASSSGQPNQPQHF.

Many counts were recorded for this clonotype. V is TRBV11-2 and J is TRBJ1-6; perhaps TRBD1 as D (5 bases). The length of the CDR3 is 14 residues. Germline values: CDR1 SGHAT, CDR2 FQNNGV. Trimming pared 3 bases from V and 6 bases from J, leaving 9 bases between. The CDR3 loop is CASSFKGSNSPLHF. The CDR3 region has the DNA TGTGCCAGCAGCTTTAAGGGGAGTAATTCACCCCTCCACTTT.

This clonotype has just a few counts. The genes are TRBV28 and TRBJ1-3, with D possibly being TRBD1 (5 bases). Trimming took off 2 bases at V and 4 bases at J, with 12 bases between the two ends. Germline-derived CDR1 and CDR2 are MDHEN and SYDVKM. This CDR3 is 15 amino acids long. In nucleotides, the CDR3 is TGTGCCAGCAGTTTAGGGACCTTCGGGGGAAACACCATATATTTT. Encoded protein: CASSLGTFGGNTIYF.